Sequencing of this T cell receptor beta chain was carried out in a study of Tregs in tolerant kidney transplant recipients. The study's findings and limits: For some patients, primers changed over time, blocking nucleotide-level comparison. Antigen-driven expansion was suggested because donor-specific Tregs expanded more than all Tregs in tolerant patients. This study did not directly address biological reproducibility.

Assay used: immunoSEQ multiplex PCR; TCRdb lists only in-frame clones, some missing. The profile covers 15,000 or so clones, with nearly 55% appearing a single time and under 4% taken by the ten largest. CFSE-labeled recipient PBMCs were cultured 5 to 7 days with irradiated graft donor PBMCs, then FACS-sorted. Germline-derived CDR1 and CDR2 are LNHDA and SQIVND (reference sequence). This CDR3 contains 14 residues. V lost 6 bases and J 3 bases, leaving 11 bases between the germline ends. This clone has a single count. Its antigen is still unknown. The V call is TRBV19, the J call TRBJ2-2, with TRBD1 as a possible D gene (6 bases). The material was CD4+ T cells from blood cultured with allogeneic cells, obtained before the transplant. This receptor was identified in a human patient who received a combined kidney and bone marrow transplant. The DNA of the CDR3 is TGTGCCAGTAGCAGGGGTATCGACACCGGGGAGCTGTTTTTT. Translation: CASSRGIDTGELFF.